The 2 T cell receptor beta chains in this list originate from one sample, sequenced in a study of metastatic and nonmetastatic thyroid tumors. Through MiXCR, TCRdb re-clonotyped the PCR reads. The table includes 32,000 or so clones, over 15% detected once. No patient received treatment before thyroid surgery. The specimen was blood. The receptors were sampled from a male donor with papillary thyroid cancer or a benign thyroid nodule (not recorded which). Some clones in this sample may be carry-over from other donors' samples.

Concerning this clone itself: Other DNA variants within this sample encode the same CDR3. V gene TRBV18 combines with J gene TRBJ2-2, with no clear D. V lost 5 bases to trimming and J lost 0 bases, with 10 bases between them. The CDR3 is 15 amino acids. Germline V CDR1 and CDR2: KGHSH, LQKENI. Here the CDR3 DNA reads TGTGCCAGCTCATCTGGTCAGGCGAACACCGGGGAGCTGTTTTTT. It encodes CASSSGQANTGELFF. The variable domain in full, with the rest retrieved from reference TRBV18 and TRBJ2-2, is NAGVMQNPRHLVRRRGQEARLRCSPMKGHSHVYWYRQLPEEGLKFMVYLQKENIIDESGMPKERFSAEFPKEGPSILRIQQVVRGDSAAYFCASSSGQANTGELFFGEGSRLTVL.

The sample holds many counts of this clone. The gene calls are TRBV11-2 and TRBJ2-3; the D gene is possibly TRBD1 (6 bases). The CDR3 totals 18 residues. From germline, CDR1 is SGHAT and CDR2 FQNNGV. Trimming removed 1 base at V and 3 bases at J, with 20 bases between. In DNA form, the CDR3 reads TGTGCCAGCAGCTTAGTTGTAGACAGGACGTCGCATACAGATACGCAGTATTTT. This codes for CASSLVVDRTSHTDTQYF. Complete variable domain (other parts from reference TRBV11-2 and TRBJ2-3): EAGVAQSPRYKIIEKRQSVAFWCNPISGHATLYWYQQILGQGPKLLIQFQNNGVVDDSQLPKDRFSAERLKGVDSTLKIQPAKLEDSAVYLCASSLVVDRTSHTDTQYFGPGTRLTVL.